Listed here are 23 T cell receptor beta chains from one sample, sequenced in a study of cytomegalovirus exposure and HLA in healthy donors. The PCR was carried out with 60 Vbeta primers and 13 Jbeta primers. Some clones are missing from TCRdb's copy, which holds only in-frame ones; the method was immunoSEQ multiplex PCR. The data show about 77,000 clones, approximately 80% seen once. Material for sequencing was PBMCs. These receptors came from a man aged 35 to 55 in good health and CMV-seronegative.

The genes are TRBV6-5 and TRBJ2-7; possible D gene TRBD2, 5 bases. Trimming removed 4 bases from V and 3 bases from J, with 16 bases in between. The germline CDR1 and CDR2 sequences are MNHEY and SVGAGI. This CDR3 region has 15 residues. CDR3 sequence (DNA): TGTGCCAGCAGTTTACTAGTGTCAGATTACTACGAGCAGTACTTC. It specifies CASSLLVSDYYEQYF.

The chain recombines TRBV7-8 with TRBJ1-4; D call uncertain. The CDR3 length is 17 residues. The V gene lost 2 bases and the J gene lost 0 bases, with 13 bases spanning the gap. The V gene's germline CDR1 is SGHVS and CDR2 FQNEAQ. The CDR3 is CASSLLTSLATNEKLFF. DNA for the CDR3: TGTGCCAGCAGCTTACTGACTTCGTTAGCAACTAATGAAAAACTGTTTTTT.

V gene TRBV7-6 combines with J gene TRBJ2-7, with TRBD2 as a possible D gene (6 bases). The V end was cut by 5 bases, the J end by 5 bases, with 16 bases between. The CDR3 totals 14 residues. Germline CDR1 reads SGHVS; CDR2 reads FNYEAQ. The CDR3 nucleotides read TGTGCCAGCAGCCCGGGAGTTTGGGGCGACGAGCAGTACTTC. This codes for CASSPGVWGDEQYF.

The chain combines TRBV29-1 with TRBJ1-5; perhaps TRBD1 as D (5 bases). Germline lookup yields CDR1 SQVTM and CDR2 ANQGSEA. The CDR3 extends over 12 amino acids. V lost 4 bases, J lost 4 bases, and 8 bases lay in between. CDR3 bases: TGCAGCGTTGTGTCAGGGAATCAGCCCCAGCATTTT. It is translated as CSVVSGNQPQHF.

This clone was recorded only once. The chain uses TRBV18 and TRBJ1-1, with D maybe TRBD1 (6 bases). CDR1 and CDR2 from the germline V gene are KGHSH and LQKENI. This CDR3 comprises 15 residues. V was clipped by 6 bases and J by 1 base, with 15 bases between them. The CDR3 region has the DNA TGTGCCAGCTCTCAGTCCGGGACAAGGAACACTGAAGCTTTCTTT. Translated, it gives CASSQSGTRNTEAFF.

The rearrangement joins TRBV7-8 to TRBJ2-3; D unclear. Trimming took 2 bases from V and 3 from J, leaving 12 bases between them. Per the germline V gene, CDR1 is SGHVS and CDR2 is FQNEAQ. The CDR3 contains 15 residues. In DNA form, the CDR3 reads TGTGCCAGCAGCTTAACCCCCCGGAGTACAGATACGCAGTATTTT. Its protein product is CASSLTPRSTDTQYF.

Notes on this clone: The same CDR3 arises from other DNA sequences in this sample as well. The V call is TRBV6-7, the J call TRBJ1-1; TRBD1 aligns across 11 bases. TRBV6-7 counts as an open reading frame of uncertain function. V dropped 3 bases and J dropped 5; count of bases not matched to a gene: 11. The CDR3 is 17 amino acids. The CDR3 protein is CASSYPGDRGLRTEAFF. CDR3 nucleotides: TGTGCCAGCAGTTATCCTGGGGACAGGGGGTTGAGGACTGAAGCTTTCTTT.

The chain couples TRBV11-2 to TRBJ1-2; D remains ambiguous. V lost 3 bases and J 12 bases, leaving 20 bases between the germline ends. The germline gives CDR1 SGHAT, CDR2 FQNNGV. The CDR3 totals 14 residues. The CDR3 loop reads CASSFIERSAPHTF. The DNA for the CDR3 is TGTGCCAGCAGCTTTATAGAGAGGTCAGCCCCACACACCTTC.

This clone has only a few counts. The J gene is TRBJ1-5, the V gene TRBV28, with a possible D match to TRBD1 (5 bases). Trimming pared 6 bases from V and 10 bases from J, leaving 19 bases between. The CDR3 loop spans 14 amino acids. Germline-derived CDR1 and CDR2 are MDHEN and SYDVKM. The CDR3 coding sequence is TGTGCCAGCAGCTTGGAAGGGACTCGGGAACCCCAGCATTTT. Translating gives CASSLEGTREPQHF.

The chain couples TRBV28 to TRBJ2-3, with TRBD2 as a possible D gene (5 bases). This CDR3 spans 14 amino acids. V was pared by 2 bases and J by 2 bases, with 8 bases between. Germline CDR1 reads MDHEN; CDR2 reads SYDVKM. CDR3 nucleotide sequence: TGTGCCAGCAGTTTAGCGGACTTCACAGATACGCAGTATTTT. It translates to CASSLADFTDTQYF. Full variable domain (outside the CDR3, taken from reference TRBV28 and TRBJ2-3): DVKVTQSSRYLVKRTGEKVFLECVQDMDHENMFWYRQDPGLGLRLIYFSYDVKMKEKGDIPEGYSVSREKKERFSLILESASTNQTSMYLCASSLADFTDTQYFGPGTRLTVL.

A word on this clone: One end of the junction is discordant with germline, which a read error may explain. The V and J genes are TRBV7-9 and TRBJ1-1; 7 nucleotides align to TRBD1. This CDR3 has 15 residues. Germline V gene data show CDR1 as SEHNR and CDR2 as FQNEAQ (reference sequence). The CDR3 sequence is CSSSLRQGGSTEAFF. The CDR3 DNA reads as TGTTCCAGCAGCTTAAGACAGGGTGGGTCCACTGAAGCTTTCTTT.

The chain combines TRBV11-2 with TRBJ2-1; TRBD1 agrees at 7 bases. This CDR3 comprises 13 residues. Germline V gene data show CDR1 as SGHAT and CDR2 as FQNNGV. V trimming: 3 bases; J trimming: 8 bases; junction bases outside the gene matches: 4. The CDR3 is CASSLDRSDEQFF. CDR3 sequence (DNA): TGTGCCAGCAGCTTGGACAGGTCCGATGAGCAGTTCTTC.

This clone was found a few times. The chain carries TRBV10-3 and TRBJ2-7; 11 bases match TRBD2. Germline trimming cut 4 bases from V and 0 bases from J; bases unmatched to any gene: 8. The CDR3 has 17 amino acids. The germline V gene has CDR1 ENHRY and CDR2 SYGVKD. The DNA of the CDR3 is TGTGCCATCAGTGCCAGGACTAGCGGGTTGAGCTCCTACGAGCAGTACTTC. Its protein product is CAISARTSGLSSYEQYF.

V is TRBV6-5 and J is TRBJ1-6; D uncertain. Per the germline V gene, CDR1 is MNHEY and CDR2 is SVGAGI. Trimming shortened V by 0 bases and J by 11 bases, and 8 bases separated the two germline ends. The CDR3 is made up of 13 amino acids. The CDR3 region is CASSYSPDTPLHF. CDR3 bases: TGTGCCAGCAGTTACTCCCCTGACACACCCCTCCACTTT.

For the CDR3, the DNA is TGTGCCAGCAGCTTAGCGAACCAGGGTCAGTACTTC. This gives the protein CASSLANQGQYF. The chain combines TRBV7-6 with TRBJ2-5; D perhaps matches TRBD1 (5 bases). The CDR3 length is 12 residues. CDR1 is SGHVS and CDR2 is FNYEAQ in the germline V gene. Trimming shortened V by 0 bases and J by 11 bases, and 10 bases separated the two germline ends.

Only one count was recorded for this clone. This sequence joins TRBV11-2 and TRBJ1-2; D is unclear. This CDR3 has 12 amino acids. The germline V gene has CDR1 SGHAT and CDR2 FQNNGV. Trimming pared 5 bases from V and 6 bases from J, leaving 10 bases between. The CDR3 protein is CASSRHRDGYTF. The DNA of the CDR3 is TGTGCCAGCAGCCGACATCGAGATGGCTACACCTTC.

This clone was observed a few times. V usage is TRBV18 and J usage is TRBJ1-4; 7 bases map to TRBD1. Looked up from germline, CDR1 is KGHSH and CDR2 is LQKENI. V was pared by 5 bases and J by 2 bases, with 8 bases of the junction left unmatched. This CDR3 is 16 amino acids long. For the CDR3, the DNA is TGTGCCAGCTCAGCCACGACAGGGATCACTAATGAAAAACTGTTTTTT. Translated, it gives CASSATTGITNEKLFF.

The chain employs TRBV30 and TRBJ1-4, with D hard to call. The V gene's germline CDR1 is GTSNPN and CDR2 SVGIG (reference sequence). Trimming left V 0 bases short and J 3 bases short, with 11 bases between. The CDR3 length is 15 residues. CDR3 protein: CAWSVRRSSNEKLFF. CDR3 bases: TGTGCCTGGAGTGTACGAAGGAGTTCTAATGAAAAACTGTTTTTT.

This clone has just a few counts. This chain uses TRBV25-1 with TRBJ2-2; no definite D call. Germline-derived CDR1 and CDR2 are MGHDK and SYGVNS. The CDR3 runs to 13 residues. Deletions cut 6 bases from V and 7 bases from J, with 12 bases between. CDR3 loop: CASSERSDGELFF. In nucleotides, the CDR3 is TGTGCCAGCAGCGAACGCAGCGACGGGGAGCTGTTTTTT.

V usage is TRBV5-6 and J usage is TRBJ1-5; 8 bases map to TRBD1. There are 15 residues in the CDR3. CDR1 and CDR2 from the germline V gene are SGHDT and YYEEEE. The trim removed 3 bases at V and 4 bases at J, leaving 6 bases unmatched. CDR3 coding DNA: TGTGCCAGCAGCTACTCCGACAGGGGTAATCAGCCCCAGCATTTT. Translation gives CASSYSDRGNQPQHF.

The V and J genes are TRBV6-5 and TRBJ2-3; maybe TRBD2 (6 bases). Trimming shortened V by 5 bases and J by 0 bases, and 12 bases separated the two germline ends. The length of the CDR3 is 15 residues. Germline CDR1 reads MNHEY; CDR2 reads SVGAGI. DNA for the CDR3: TGTGCCAGCAGTGGATCAGGGACTAGCACAGATACGCAGTATTTT. It codes for CASSGSGTSTDTQYF.

The chain recombines TRBV5-4 with TRBJ1-1; a weak D match, TRBD1 (6 bases). Germline assignment: CDR1 SGHNT and CDR2 YYREEE (reference sequence). Trimming shortened V by 1 base and J by 6 bases, and 10 bases separated the two germline ends. The CDR3 length is 13 residues. CDR3 residues: CASSLTGKSEAFF. CDR3 in DNA: TGTGCCAGCAGCTTGACAGGGAAGTCTGAAGCTTTCTTT.

This clone was detected only a few times. This chain joins TRBV5-4 and TRBJ1-6; D perhaps matches TRBD1 (5 bases). The germline V gene has CDR1 SGHNT and CDR2 YYREEE (reference sequence). There are 16 residues in the CDR3. V lost 0 bases and J 7 bases, leaving 14 bases between the germline ends. As DNA, the CDR3 is TGTGCCAGCAGCTTGGATACAGGCGGTCAGAATTCACCCCTCCACTTT. This encodes CASSLDTGGQNSPLHF.